Presented here are 3 T cell receptor beta chains from one specimen sequenced in a study of blood T cell repertoires in COVID-19. TCRdb's table, derived via immunoSEQ multiplex PCR, lists solely in-frame clones and lacks some. This table holds some 240,000 clones, around 80% found once. Sequencing was done on a sample of PBMCs or T cells enriched from blood (not recorded which). The source of these receptors is a man aged 30-40 years with acute COVID-19.

In this sample, this clone turned up once. This chain links TRBV9 with TRBJ2-5; 14 nucleotides line up with TRBD2. Germline CDR1 is SGDLS and CDR2 is YYNGEE. The CDR3 contains 17 residues. V lost 4 bases to trimming and J lost 5 bases; unmatched junction nucleotides: 10. The CDR3 here is CASSRTSGGLGWETQYF. CDR3 DNA sequence: TGTGCCAGCAGCCGGACTAGCGGGGGGCTCGGGTGGGAGACCCAGTACTTC. The variable domain in full, completed from reference TRBV9 and TRBJ2-5, reads DSGVTQTPKHLITATGQRVTLRCSPRSGDLSVYWYQQSLDQGLQFLIQYYNGEERAKGNILERFSAQQFPDLHSELNLSSLELGDSALYFCASSRTSGGLGWETQYFGPGTRLLVL.

This rearrangement joins TRBV24-1 to TRBJ2-1, with TRBD2 as a possible D gene (6 bases). Germline CDR1 is KGHDR and CDR2 is SFDVKD. The CDR3 is 14 residues long. V was clipped by 7 bases and J by 8 bases, with 17 bases between them. The CDR3, as DNA: TGTGCCACCAGCCTGGGGGACTGGGGCTATGAGCAGTTCTTC. Translating gives CATSLGDWGYEQFF.

V and J are TRBV5-6 and TRBJ1-2, with a tentative D call TRBD1 (5 bases). This CDR3 comprises 15 residues. Germline CDR1 and CDR2: SGHDT and YYEEEE. Between the trimmed V and J ends, which lost 4 bases and 3 bases, there was a span of 16 bases. DNA for the CDR3: TGTGCCAGCAGCCCAGGACGGGGGATGGACTATGGCTACACCTTC. Protein sequence: CASSPGRGMDYGYTF.